This T cell receptor beta chain was identified during a study of shared clonotypes between healthy human individuals. The wider study: Plates per donor: three CD4 naive, three CD4 memory, two CD8 naive, one CD8 memory. Findings and caveats of the study: Only blood underwent sampling, and tissue repertoires likely differ.

J lost 0 bases, V lost 1 base, and 2 bases had no gene match. Germline values: CDR1 SGHAT, CDR2 FQNNGV. The CDR3 length is 16 residues. A word on this clone: Antigen: not known.

Several immunoSEQ 96-well plates shared each subset's DNA, each plate a replicate. Produced via immunoSEQ multiplex PCR; TCRdb's table is partial and in-frame only. Seen here are 2 million to 2.5 million clones, under 95% observed once, and the top ten hold approximately 0.41%. The chain recombines TRBV11-2 with TRBJ2-3, with 9 bases aligning to TRBD2. Source material: naive CD4+ T cells from PBMCs. Subset noted: CD45RA+ positively selected. The clonotype originates from a man aged 18 to 29 in good health. Some clones in this sample may be carry-over from other donors' samples. CDR3 coding DNA: TGTGCCAGCAGCTTAGTTAGCGGGAGTAGCACAGATACGCAGTATTTT. Its translation: CASSLVSGSSTDTQYF.